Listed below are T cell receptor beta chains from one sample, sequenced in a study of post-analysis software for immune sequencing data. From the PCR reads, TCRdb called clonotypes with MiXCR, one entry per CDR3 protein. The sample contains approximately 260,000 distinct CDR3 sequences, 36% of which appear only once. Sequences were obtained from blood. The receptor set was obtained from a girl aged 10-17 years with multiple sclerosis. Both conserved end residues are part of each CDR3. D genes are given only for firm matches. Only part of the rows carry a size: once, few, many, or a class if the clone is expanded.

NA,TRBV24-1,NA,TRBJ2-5,CATSDPGASTQYF,TGTGCCACCAGTGATCCGGGGGCGTCGACCCAGTACTTC
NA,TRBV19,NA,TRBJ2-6,CASSMQAGANVLTF,TGTGCCAGTAGTATGCAGGCCGGGGCCAACGTCCTGACTTTC
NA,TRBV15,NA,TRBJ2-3,CATSSYSGASTDTQYF,TGTGCCACCAGCAGCTATAGCGGAGCGAGCACAGATACGCAGTATTTT
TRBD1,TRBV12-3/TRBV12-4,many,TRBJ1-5,CASSLAGTGHNQPQHF,TGTGCCAGCAGTTTAGCTGGGACAGGTCACAATCAGCCCCAGCATTTT
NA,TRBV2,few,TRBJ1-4,CASSDLRTSNEKLFF,TGTGCCAGCAGTGACTTGCGGACATCGAACGAAAAACTGTTTTTT
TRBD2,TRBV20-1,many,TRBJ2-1,CSAPSAGEDYNEQFF,TGCAGTGCTCCATCGGCGGGAGAGGATTACAATGAGCAGTTCTTC
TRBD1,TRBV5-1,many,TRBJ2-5,CASSRDRGETQYF,TGCGCCAGCAGCAGAGACAGGGGAGAGACCCAGTACTTC
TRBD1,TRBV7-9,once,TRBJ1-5,CASSETGEGNQPQHF,TGTGCCAGCAGCGAGACAGGGGAAGGCAATCAGCCCCAGCATTTT
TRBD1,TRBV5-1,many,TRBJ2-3,CASGHDRGTNTQYF,TGCGCCAGCGGACACGACAGGGGGACAAATACGCAGTATTTT
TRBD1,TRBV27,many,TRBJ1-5,CASRKQGYSNQPQHF,TGTGCCAGCAGAAAACAGGGGTATAGCAATCAGCCCCAGCATTTT
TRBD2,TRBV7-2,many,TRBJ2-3,CASKSSGSTADTQYF,TGTGCCAGCAAGTCTAGCGGGAGTACCGCAGATACGCAGTATTTT
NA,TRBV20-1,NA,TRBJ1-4,CSARVYRQVNEKLFF,TGCAGTGCTAGAGTTTACCGGCAGGTTAATGAAAAACTGTTTTTT
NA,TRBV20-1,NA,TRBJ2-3,CSARAAAPDTQYF,TGCAGTGCTAGAGCTGCTGCGCCAGATACGCAGTATTTT
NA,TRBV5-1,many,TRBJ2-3,CASSSSTSADTQYF,TGCGCCAGCAGCTCGTCGACGTCCGCAGATACGCAGTATTTT
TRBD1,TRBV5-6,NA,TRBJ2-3,CASSLAGGLDTQYF,TGTGCCAGCAGCTTGGCAGGGGGTTTGGATACGCAGTATTTT
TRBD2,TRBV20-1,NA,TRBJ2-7,CSAKRLAGSWGANEQYF,TGCAGTGCTAAAAGACTAGCGGGAAGTTGGGGCGCCAATGAGCAGTACTTC
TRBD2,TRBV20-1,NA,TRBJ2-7,CSARGGLAGIYNEQYF,TGCAGTGCTAGAGGGGGACTAGCGGGGATCTACAATGAGCAGTACTTC
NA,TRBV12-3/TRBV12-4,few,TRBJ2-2,CASSGDRGPTGELFF,TGTGCCAGCAGCGGTGACCGGGGACCCACCGGGGAGCTGTTTTTT
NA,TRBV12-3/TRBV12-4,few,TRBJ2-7,CASSLALTRSYEQYF,TGCGCCAGCAGTTTAGCACTGACTCGTTCCTACGAGCAGTACTTC
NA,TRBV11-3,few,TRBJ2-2,CASSFGPTNTGELFF,TGTGCCAGCAGCTTCGGGCCGACGAACACCGGGGAGCTGTTTTTT
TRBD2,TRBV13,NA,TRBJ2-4,CASSSGLAGGPGEQYF,TGTGCCAGCAGCTCGGGACTAGCGGGAGGGCCGGGTGAGCAGTACTTC
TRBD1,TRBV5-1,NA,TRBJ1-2,CASSPKGQSYGYTF,TGCGCCAGCAGCCCCAAGGGACAGTCCTATGGCTACACCTTC
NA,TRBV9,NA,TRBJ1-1,CASSVGPGLNTEAFF,TGTGCCAGCAGCGTAGGACCAGGGTTGAACACTGAAGCTTTCTTT
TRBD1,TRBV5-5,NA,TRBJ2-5,CASRTGPRAETQYF,TGTGCCAGCAGGACAGGGCCAAGAGCGGAGACCCAGTACTTC
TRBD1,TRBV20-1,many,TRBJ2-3,CSAATTGWHTQYF,TGCAGTGCTGCTACGACAGGGTGGCATACGCAGTATTTT
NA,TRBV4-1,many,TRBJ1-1,CASSQVGTAAPEAFF,TGCGCCAGCAGCCAAGTGGGAACGGCGGCACCTGAAGCTTTCTTT
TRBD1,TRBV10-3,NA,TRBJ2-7,CAVRSGTGHYEQYF,TGTGCCGTGAGAAGCGGGACAGGGCACTACGAGCAGTACTTC
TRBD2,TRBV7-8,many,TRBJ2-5,CASSLAWSGIETQYF,TGTGCCAGCAGCTTAGCGTGGAGCGGGATAGAGACCCAGTACTTC
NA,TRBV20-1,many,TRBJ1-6,CSASEDKISPLHF,TGCAGTGCTAGCGAGGACAAAATTTCACCCCTCCACTTT
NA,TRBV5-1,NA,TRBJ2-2,CTSSLAVANTGELFF,TGCACCAGCAGCTTAGCGGTCGCGAACACCGGGGAGCTGTTTTTT
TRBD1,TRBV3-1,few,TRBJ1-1,CASSQPRQGAGNTEAFF,TGTGCCAGCAGCCAACCCCGACAGGGGGCCGGGAACACTGAAGCTTTCTTT
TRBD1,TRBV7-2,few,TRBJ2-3,CASSPRGQGTDTQYF,TGTGCCAGCAGCCCTCGCGGACAGGGCACAGATACGCAGTATTTT
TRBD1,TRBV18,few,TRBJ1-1,CASSPVTGGLNTEAFF,TGTGCCAGCTCACCAGTTACAGGGGGGTTGAACACTGAAGCTTTCTTT
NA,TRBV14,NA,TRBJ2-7,CASSHLGTYEQYF,TGTGCCAGCAGCCATCTGGGGACCTACGAGCAGTACTTC
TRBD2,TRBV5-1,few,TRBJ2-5,CASSPRLAGGLQETQYF,TGCGCCAGCAGCCCAAGACTAGCGGGGGGCCTCCAAGAGACCCAGTACTTC
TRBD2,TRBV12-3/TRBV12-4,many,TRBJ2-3,CASSWLAGAGTDTQYF,TGTGCCAGCAGTTGGCTAGCGGGAGCGGGCACAGATACGCAGTATTTT
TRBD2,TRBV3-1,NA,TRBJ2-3,CASSQERLALDTQYF,TGTGCCAGCAGCCAAGAGCGACTAGCGCTTGATACGCAGTATTTT
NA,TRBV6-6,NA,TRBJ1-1,CASRPRGGEGYTEAFF,TGTGCCAGCAGGCCCCGGGGCGGGGAGGGGTACACTGAAGCTTTCTTT
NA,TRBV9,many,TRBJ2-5,CASSPAAGFGETQYF,TGTGCCAGCAGCCCCGCAGCAGGGTTTGGAGAGACCCAGTACTTC
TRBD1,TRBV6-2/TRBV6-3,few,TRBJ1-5,CASSYSGTGLDPDQPQHF,TGTGCCAGCAGTTACTCTGGGACAGGGTTGGATCCGGATCAGCCCCAGCATTTT
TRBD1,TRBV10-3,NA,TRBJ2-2,CAISDSGTGNTGELFF,TGTGCCATCAGTGATTCCGGGACAGGGAACACCGGGGAGCTGTTTTTT
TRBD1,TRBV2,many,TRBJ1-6,CASRPSQGANSPLHF,TGTGCCAGCAGACCTTCCCAGGGGGCCAATTCACCCCTCCACTTT
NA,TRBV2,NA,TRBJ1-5,CASSGSGASNQPQHF,TGTGCCAGCAGTGGCTCAGGGGCGAGCAATCAGCCCCAGCATTTT
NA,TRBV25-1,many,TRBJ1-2,CASSVRDSSYGYTF,TGTGCCAGCAGTGTCCGGGACTCTAGCTATGGCTACACCTTC
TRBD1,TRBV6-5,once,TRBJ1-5,CASTPGQGSQPQHF,TGTGCCAGCACCCCCGGACAGGGAAGTCAGCCCCAGCATTTT
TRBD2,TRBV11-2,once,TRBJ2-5,CASSLEIRGGFYNEQYF,TGTGCCAGCAGCTTAGAAATCCGCGGGGGTTTTTATAATGAGCAGTACTTC
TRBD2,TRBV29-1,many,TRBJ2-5,CSVVGGLAENQETQYF,TGCAGCGTTGTCGGTGGCCTAGCGGAGAACCAAGAGACCCAGTACTTC
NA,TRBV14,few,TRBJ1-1,CASSPGPHTEAFF,TGTGCCAGCAGCCCGGGTCCTCACACTGAAGCTTTCTTT
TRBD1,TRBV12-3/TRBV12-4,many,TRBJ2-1,CASTDPGTGANNEQFF,TGTGCCAGCACGGACCCCGGGACAGGGGCCAACAATGAGCAGTTCTTC
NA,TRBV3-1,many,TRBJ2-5,CASSQGPTTQETQYF,TGTGCCAGCAGCCAAGGGCCGACCACACAAGAGACCCAGTACTTC
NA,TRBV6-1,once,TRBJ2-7,CASTRETGYEQYF,TGTGCCAGCACCCGGGAGACGGGCTACGAGCAGTACTTC
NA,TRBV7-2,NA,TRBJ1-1,CASSPCGGAQTEAFF,TGTGCCAGCAGCCCATGCGGGGGCGCACAAACTGAAGCTTTCTTT
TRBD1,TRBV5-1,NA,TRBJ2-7,CASSSEPGTVPYEQYF,TGCGCCAGCAGCTCGGAACCCGGGACAGTCCCCTACGAGCAGTACTTC
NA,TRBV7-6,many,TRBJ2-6,CASSLRVGTQLSGANVLTF,TGTGCCAGCAGCTTAAGGGTCGGCACTCAGCTCTCTGGGGCCAACGTCCTGACTTTC